Below are 18 T cell receptor beta chains sequenced from a single sample in a study of blood T cell repertoires in COVID-19. Method: immunoSEQ multiplex PCR; TCRdb's copy keeps in-frame clones and lacks some. Among about 250,000 clones, 75% to 90% were seen once, and the ten largest hold approximately 2.5%. Material: PBMCs or T cells enriched from blood (not recorded which). The source is a woman between 18 and 29 years old who had recovered from COVID-19.

The chain has TRBV5-1 and TRBJ2-2; 9 bases fit TRBD2. V was pared by 4 bases and J by 5 bases, with 9 bases of the junction left unmatched. CDR1 is SGHRS and CDR2 is YFSETQ in the germline V gene. The CDR3 loop spans 16 amino acids. The CDR3 reads CASSPAERGETGELFF. CDR3 DNA sequence: TGCGCCAGCAGCCCCGCGGAGCGGGGGGAGACCGGGGAGCTGTTTTTT.

The chain joins TRBV20-1 to TRBJ2-1, with no clear D. V lost 6 bases, J lost 0 bases, and 15 bases lay in between. The CDR3 runs 15 residues. Germline V gives CDR1 DFQATT, CDR2 SNEGSKA (reference sequence). The CDR3 loop is CSASQLMSSYNEQFF. In nucleotides, the CDR3 is TGCAGTGCCAGTCAACTTATGAGCTCCTACAATGAGCAGTTCTTC.

This chain links TRBV7-3 with TRBJ1-1; D possibly corresponds to TRBD1 (6 bases). The CDR3 has 13 amino acids. The germline CDR1 and CDR2 sequences are SGHTA and FQGTGA. V was shortened by 3 bases and J by 11 bases, with 16 bases between the two germline ends. In DNA form, the CDR3 reads TGTGCCAGCAGCTTGACCCGACAGGCTGTGGCTTTCTTT. Translation: CASSLTRQAVAFF.

The rearrangement uses TRBV2 and TRBJ1-2; D is unclear. Germline CDR1 reads SNHLY; CDR2 reads FYNNEI. The V end lost 6 bases, the J end lost 10 bases, and 18 bases lay between the germline ends. There are 13 residues in the CDR3. Here the CDR3 reads CASRDYYPLDYTF. DNA for the CDR3: TGTGCCAGCAGGGACTATTACCCTTTGGACTACACCTTC.

The chain joins TRBV7-6 to TRBJ2-7; D is possibly TRBD2 (5 bases). Germline V gene lookup returns CDR1 SGHVS and CDR2 FNYEAQ. This CDR3 has 12 amino acids. The V gene lost 5 bases and the J gene lost 2 bases, with 7 bases spanning the gap. CDR3 nucleotides: TGTGCCAGCAGCGACGGGACCTACGAGCAGTACTTC. It encodes CASSDGTYEQYF. Complete variable domain (other parts from reference TRBV7-6 and TRBJ2-7): GAGVSQSPRYKVTKRGQDVALRCDPISGHVSLYWYRQALGQGPEFLTYFNYEAQQDKSGLPNDRFSAERPEGSISTLTIQRTEQRDSAMYRCASSDGTYEQYFGPGTRLTVT.

The J gene is TRBJ1-4, the V gene TRBV4-2, with a tentative D call TRBD1 (5 bases). The V end was cut by 2 bases, the J end by 4 bases, with 14 bases between. This CDR3 is 16 amino acids long. CDR1 and CDR2 from the germline V gene are LGHNA and YNFKEQ. The CDR3 is CASSQYRQTHNEKLFF. Here the CDR3 DNA reads TGTGCCAGCAGCCAATATCGACAGACCCATAATGAAAAACTGTTTTTT.

V usage is TRBV4-1 and J usage is TRBJ1-2; 10 bases match TRBD1. The CDR3 totals 15 residues. V dropped 5 bases and J dropped 5; count of bases not matched to a gene: 8. Germline assignment: CDR1 MGHRA and CDR2 YSYEKL. The CDR3 region has the DNA TGCGCCAGCAGCGACGACAGGGGGCGGGTGTATGGCTACACCTTC. Translation gives CASSDDRGRVYGYTF.

This chain uses TRBV6-2 or TRBV6-3 with TRBJ1-5; TRBD1 aligns across 8 bases. Germline assignment: CDR1 MNHEY and CDR2 SVGEGT. V lost 5 bases and J lost 6; bases outside the gene matches: 6. This CDR3 has 14 residues. The CDR3 coding sequence is TGTGCCAGCAGTCCCACAGGGGGGGGTCAGCCCCAGCATTTT. Translated: CASSPTGGGQPQHF.

This clone was picked up one time. The CDR3 nucleotides read TGTGCCAGCAGCGAGGGGACAGGCCGGTCCCTCCACTTT. This sequence encodes CASSEGTGRSLHF. The chain joins TRBV9 to TRBJ1-6; 8 positions match TRBD1. This CDR3 is 13 amino acids long. CDR1 and CDR2 from the germline V gene are SGDLS and YYNGEE. J was trimmed by 14 bases and V by 3 bases; bases with no gene match: 7. Combining the CDR3 with reference TRBV9 and TRBJ1-6 gives the whole variable domain DSGVTQTPKHLITATGQRVTLRCSPRSGDLSVYWYQQSLDQGLQFLIQYYNGEERAKGNILERFSAQQFPDLHSELNLSSLELGDSALYFCASSEGTGRSLHFGNGTRLTVT.

This clone was detected only once. The chain employs TRBV5-1 and TRBJ2-3; 11 bases align to TRBD2. The CDR3 has 15 amino acids. The germline V gene has CDR1 SGHRS and CDR2 YFSETQ. V was pared by 4 bases and J by 4 bases, with 5 bases of the junction left unmatched. The CDR3 DNA is TGCGCCAGCAGCAAGACTAGCGGGGCCTCAGATACGCAGTATTTT. This translates into CASSKTSGASDTQYF.

This chain connects TRBV25-1 to TRBJ2-5, with 8 bases identical to TRBD2. The CDR3 runs to 15 residues. CDR1 and CDR2 (germline): MGHDK, SYGVNS. J was trimmed by 4 bases and V by 6 bases; bases with no gene match: 10. CDR3 in amino acids: CASRVPGGPGETQYF. Here the CDR3 DNA reads TGTGCCAGCAGAGTACCGGGGGGGCCAGGAGAGACCCAGTACTTC.

V and J are TRBV7-2 and TRBJ1-5; D is unresolved. The CDR3 totals 17 residues. CDR1 SGHTA and CDR2 FQGNSA come from the germline V gene. The V end was cut by 0 bases, the J end by 0 bases, with 12 bases between. The CDR3 DNA sequence: TGTGCCAGCAGCTTAGCAGTAGGAGATTATAGCAATCAGCCCCAGCATTTT. This sequence encodes CASSLAVGDYSNQPQHF.

The chain uses TRBV5-4 and TRBJ1-2; no clear D. Germline-derived CDR1 and CDR2 are SGHNT and YYREEE (reference sequence). V gave up 4 bases and J gave up 8 bases, with 18 bases separating them. This CDR3 spans 14 amino acids. CDR3 loop: CASSLPTPGKGYTF. In nucleotides, the CDR3 is TGTGCCAGCAGCCTCCCGACGCCGGGGAAGGGCTACACCTTC.

V and J are TRBV27 and TRBJ1-2; weak D call: TRBD1 (5 bases). The CDR3 totals 11 residues. Germline loops: CDR1 MNHEY, CDR2 SMNVEV (reference sequence). The ends were cut back, 7 bases at V and 8 bases at J, with 11 bases in the middle. CDR3 DNA sequence: TGTGCCAGCATTGGGGCGGAGGGCTACACCTTC. The encoded protein is CASIGAEGYTF.

The chain employs TRBV11-2 and TRBJ2-2; TRBD2 might be the D (5 bases). The CDR3 contains 15 residues. Germline V CDR1 and CDR2: SGHAT, FQNNGV. Trimming cost V 3 bases and J 7 bases, with 15 bases left between them. The CDR3: CASSFGRGKVGELFF. DNA for the CDR3: TGTGCCAGCAGCTTCGGCCGGGGAAAAGTCGGGGAGCTGTTTTTT. Full variable domain (rest looked up from reference TRBV11-2 and TRBJ2-2): EAGVAQSPRYKIIEKRQSVAFWCNPISGHATLYWYQQILGQGPKLLIQFQNNGVVDDSQLPKDRFSAERLKGVDSTLKIQPAKLEDSAVYLCASSFGRGKVGELFFGEGSRLTVL.

This clone appeared a single time. The genes are TRBV9 and TRBJ1-1; 8 bases agree with TRBD1. Germline V gene data show CDR1 as SGDLS and CDR2 as YYNGEE. V gave up 4 bases and J gave up 1 base; unmatched junction bases: 6. This CDR3 has 15 amino acids. The CDR3 nucleotides read TGTGCCAGCAGCTCTGGACAGGGTGGGAACACTGAAGCTTTCTTT. Its translation: CASSSGQGGNTEAFF.

The chain combines TRBV7-6 with TRBJ2-5, with D maybe TRBD1 (6 bases). The CDR3 sequence is 13 residues long. The ends were cut back, 2 bases at V and 4 bases at J, with 8 bases in the middle. Germline-derived CDR1 and CDR2 are SGHVS and FNYEAQ. The CDR3 DNA reads as TGTGCCAGCAGCTTACCAGGGGTAGAGACCCAGTACTTC. It codes for CASSLPGVETQYF.

The chain carries TRBV7-8 and TRBJ2-7, with 10 bases fitting TRBD2. This CDR3 is built from 16 residues. From germline, CDR1 is SGHVS and CDR2 FQNEAQ. Unmatched junction bases numbered 11, after V lost 5 bases and J lost 4 bases. The CDR3 region is CASSAHPSGGLYEQYF. In DNA, the CDR3 is TGTGCCAGCAGCGCCCACCCTAGCGGGGGATTATACGAGCAGTACTTC.